This T cell receptor (beta chain) is drawn from a study of blood T cell repertoires in COVID-19. J was trimmed by 8 bases and V by 4 bases; bases with no gene match: 4. The CDR3 is made up of 12 amino acids. Germline values: CDR1 SGHDN, CDR2 FVKESK. Sequenced by immunoSEQ multiplex PCR; TCRdb stores in-frame clones only, minus some. The data contain fewer than 100,000 clones, 65% to 90% of them singletons. The chain is built from TRBV14 and TRBJ1-2, with 7 positions matching TRBD1. Sequenced: peripheral blood. This receptor was taken from a man in his sixties with acute or convalescent COVID-19. In DNA form, the CDR3 reads TGTGCCAGCAGCCCCTACAGGGGCGGCTACACCTTC. Translated: CASSPYRGGYTF.